This T cell receptor beta chain emerged from a study of blood T cell repertoires in COVID-19. Original analysis: Nucleated cell number was recorded as an estimate derived from reference gene primer amplification. TCRdb keeps only in-frame clones here, not all; method: immunoSEQ multiplex PCR. For V, J and clone size, that table is used; D and trimming come from the DNA. The sample yields around 35,000 clones, over 70% seen once. V lost 8 bases and J lost 0, with 13 bases in between. The CDR3 runs to 14 residues. The germline V gene encodes CDR1 MDHEN and CDR2 SYDVKM. This receptor was obtained from a man in his sixties or seventies with COVID-19, enrolled during active disease. The chain carries TRBV28 and TRBJ1-2, with D maybe TRBD1 (5 bases). The specimen was peripheral blood. Here the CDR3 DNA reads TGTGCCAGCCGAGGACACCTGGCTAACTATGGCTACACCTTC. It translates to CASRGHLANYGYTF.